This T cell receptor (beta chain) was recovered during a study of tumor and adjacent non-tumor tissue in lung cancer. In the case of this clonotype: A junction end diverges from the germline sequence, so it may reflect a read error.

A modified ARM-PCR protocol with three rounds of nested PCR amplified TCRbeta. Via MiXCR, TCRdb re-called the multiplex PCR reads, giving one row per CDR3 protein. This sample has over 85,000 distinct CDR3 sequences; about 80% occur once, and the top ten carry approximately 22%. The template was RNA from unsorted bulk tissue. The CDR3 length is 13 residues. Germline CDR1 is SGHDN and CDR2 is FVKESK. The receptor's source is a man aged 65 to 85 with non-small cell lung cancer. This rearrangement joins TRBV14 to TRBJ1-1; the D gene is possibly TRBD1 (5 bases). Sequenced input: lung tumor tissue. For the CDR3, the DNA is TGTGCCAGCAGCCAAGGTCCTACAGGTGAGGCTATCTTT. It translates to CASSQGPTGEAIF.